The 23 T cell receptor beta chains below were found in one sample sequenced in a study of human T cells and chemical hapten exposure. RNA extraction used unfractionated whole blood as the source of total RNA. Each CDR3 protein gets one entry after TCRdb re-called the 5' RACE reads with MiXCR. The data contain 70,000 to 85,000 distinct CDR3 sequences, about a sixth of them seen just once; the ten biggest clones take up over 6.5%. These receptors were obtained from a female donor in good health.

V is TRBV30 and J is TRBJ1-1; TRBD1 aligns across 9 bases. Germline CDR1 and CDR2: GTSNPN and SVGIG (reference sequence). The CDR3 contains 16 residues. Trimming removed 1 base from V and 5 bases from J; junction bases left unmatched: 11. The CDR3 nucleotides read TGTGCCTGGAGTGCAGCAACGGGACAGGGTAGAACTGAAGCTTTCTTT. Protein sequence: CAWSAATGQGRTEAFF.

This clonotype occurred a few times. The chain has TRBV24-1 and TRBJ2-7; 8 nucleotides line up with TRBD1. Germline V gives CDR1 KGHDR, CDR2 SFDVKD. The CDR3 is 13 amino acids. Trimming took 5 bases from V and 6 from J; bases not matched to a gene: 5. The CDR3 DNA is TGTGCCACCAGTGGCGGACAGGGTCTCGAGCAGTACTTC. Amino acid sequence: CATSGGQGLEQYF.

V is TRBV25-1 and J is TRBJ2-3; no firm D call. V shed 8 bases and J shed 5 bases, with 5 bases lying between them. The CDR3 length is 10 residues. Germline V CDR1 and CDR2: MGHDK, SYGVNS. CDR3 DNA: TGTGCCAGCCCGGTAGATACGCAGTATTTT. It is translated as CASPVDTQYF. Full variable domain (missing parts from reference TRBV25-1 and TRBJ2-3): EADIYQTPRYLVIGTGKKITLECSQTMGHDKMYWYQQDPGMELHLIHYSYGVNSTEKGDLSSESTVSRIRTEHFPLTLESARPSHTSQYLCASPVDTQYFGPGTRLTVL.

The V and J genes are TRBV13 and TRBJ1-5; D remains ambiguous. The V and J ends lost 0 bases and 7 bases respectively, with 10 bases between them. Germline CDR1 PRHDT, CDR2 FYEKMQ (reference sequence). The length of the CDR3 is 14 residues. The CDR3 region is CASSLGKGSQPQHF. The CDR3 DNA is TGTGCCAGCAGCTTAGGGAAGGGATCCCAGCCCCAGCATTTT.

This chain joins TRBV6-2 or TRBV6-3 and TRBJ2-1; 7 bases align to TRBD2. Looked up from germline, CDR1 is MNHEY and CDR2 is SVGEGT. CDR3 length equals 13 residues. After removal of 6 bases from V and 6 bases from J, the junction contained 5 bases not matched to a gene. The chain's CDR3 is CASRLGEGNEQFF. The CDR3 DNA reads TGTGCCAGCAGGTTGGGGGAGGGCAATGAGCAGTTCTTC.

J is TRBJ2-1 and V is TRBV29-1; D perhaps matches TRBD2 (7 bases). The germline V gene encodes CDR1 SQVTM and CDR2 ANQGSEA. This CDR3 contains 14 residues. V was shortened by 3 bases and J by 10 bases, with 19 bases between the two germline ends. CDR3 nucleotide sequence: TGCAGCGTTGATAGGGGGGGCCGGAGTCTGGAGCAGTTCTTC. Protein: CSVDRGGRSLEQFF.

This clonotype was counted a few times. The chain links TRBV4-3 to TRBJ1-1; 7 nucleotides match TRBD1. The CDR3 consists of 13 residues. The J segment lost 6 bases and the V segment lost 4 bases, leaving 5 bases of the junction unmatched. Germline V gene lookup returns CDR1 LGHNA and CDR2 YSLEER. CDR3 residues: CASSRDREAEAFF. The CDR3 DNA sequence: TGCGCCAGCAGCCGTGACAGGGAGGCTGAAGCTTTCTTT.

This clonotype occurred a few times. The rearrangement uses TRBV4-1 and TRBJ1-5; no firm D call. The CDR3 has 13 amino acids. Trimming shortened V by 1 base and J by 5 bases, and 6 bases separated the two germline ends. Per the germline V gene, CDR1 is MGHRA and CDR2 is YSYEKL. The CDR3 loop reads CASSQGLDQPQHF. In DNA form, the CDR3 reads TGCGCCAGCAGCCAAGGTTTAGATCAGCCCCAGCATTTT.

This clonotype occurred a few times. The chain recombines TRBV12-3 or TRBV12-4 with TRBJ1-2; 7 nucleotides agree with TRBD1. The J segment lost 8 bases and the V segment lost 6 bases, leaving 6 bases of the junction unmatched. CDR3 length: 12 residues. CDR3 DNA sequence: TGTGCCAGCAGCAAAACAGGGGTCGGCTACACCTTC. Its translation: CASSKTGVGYTF.

The gene calls are TRBV5-1 and TRBJ2-3; 7 nucleotides line up with TRBD2. V lost 0 bases and J lost 4; bases outside the gene matches: 2. Per the germline V gene, CDR1 is SGHRS and CDR2 is YFSETQ. CDR3 length: 14 residues. CDR3 coding DNA: TGCGCCAGCAGCTTGGGCGGGAGTGCAGATACGCAGTATTTT. Translating gives CASSLGGSADTQYF.

The chain uses TRBV20-1 and TRBJ2-6, with no clear D. V lost 7 bases to trimming and J lost 0 bases, with 13 bases between them. The CDR3 contains 15 residues. Germline V gene data show CDR1 as DFQATT and CDR2 as SNEGSKA (reference sequence). The DNA of the CDR3 is TGCAGTGTCGGCAAAATCTCCTCTGGGGCCAACGTCCTGACTTTC. As protein: CSVGKISSGANVLTF.

Only a few counts were recorded for this clonotype. The V gene is TRBV20-1, the J gene TRBJ1-2; 11 positions match TRBD1. CDR1 DFQATT and CDR2 SNEGSKA come from the germline V gene (reference sequence). V trimming: 2 bases; J trimming: 3 bases; junction bases outside the gene matches: 17. The CDR3 is made up of 19 amino acids. The CDR3 coding sequence is TGCAGTGCTAGACCTCCTACGGTGGTCCGGGGACAGGGGGACTATGGCTACACCTTC. Its translation is CSARPPTVVRGQGDYGYTF.

CDR3 bases: TGCGCCAGCAGCCAAGATTTAGGTTTCTATGGCTACACCTTC. This encodes CASSQDLGFYGYTF. The J gene is TRBJ1-2, the V gene TRBV4-3; no clear D gene. This CDR3 spans 14 amino acids. With 0 bases removed from V and 4 bases from J, the gap between germline ends came to 9 bases. Germline V gene data show CDR1 as LGHNA and CDR2 as YSLEER.

The chain employs TRBV20-1 and TRBJ2-1; 11 nucleotides align to TRBD2. After removal of 0 bases from V and 8 bases from J, the junction contained 6 bases not matched to a gene. From germline, CDR1 is DFQATT and CDR2 SNEGSKA (reference sequence). The CDR3 spans 15 residues. CDR3: CSARDIAGGLDEQFF. CDR3 bases: TGCAGTGCTAGAGATATAGCGGGGGGGCTGGATGAGCAGTTCTTC.

This clonotype was detected a few times. This chain joins TRBV4-2 and TRBJ2-3; no clear D gene. The CDR3 has 13 residues. From germline, CDR1 is LGHNA and CDR2 YNFKEQ. Trimming took off 0 bases at V and 8 bases at J, with 9 bases between the two ends. CDR3 bases: TGTGCCAGCAGCCAAGATCTACTTCTTACGCAGTATTTT. This sequence encodes CASSQDLLLTQYF.

The chain is built from TRBV5-1 and TRBJ1-4, with 9 positions matching TRBD1. Germline V gives CDR1 SGHRS, CDR2 YFSETQ. This CDR3 contains 15 residues. The junction had 4 bases not matched to a gene; V was cut back by 4 bases and J by 3 bases. The CDR3 DNA reads TGCGCCAGCAGCCGTACAGGGGGCTCTAATGAAAAACTGTTTTTT. Translated, it gives CASSRTGGSNEKLFF.

The chain has TRBV7-2 and TRBJ2-5, with 14 bases lining up with TRBD2. This CDR3 contains 18 residues. Germline CDR1 reads SGHTA; CDR2 reads FQGNSA. V lost 4 bases, J lost 1 base, and 8 bases stayed unmatched. The CDR3 sequence is CASSSGPGTSGGQETQYF. The CDR3 region has the DNA TGTGCCAGCAGCTCGGGACCCGGGACTAGCGGGGGCCAAGAGACCCAGTACTTC.

The table lists this clonotype with a few counts. V gene TRBV29-1 combines with J gene TRBJ2-3; D unclear. The CDR3 extends over 14 amino acids. In germline, CDR1 is SQVTM, CDR2 ANQGSEA. The V gene lost 4 bases and the J gene lost 3 bases, with 14 bases spanning the gap. CDR3 residues: CSVVGPSQTDTQYF. In DNA form, the CDR3 reads TGCAGCGTTGTAGGCCCTAGTCAGACAGATACGCAGTATTTT.

This clonotype was observed a few times. DNA of the CDR3: TGTGCCAGCTCACCATGGCAGGGGGATAATCAGCCCCAGCATTTT. It codes for CASSPWQGDNQPQHF. The chain couples TRBV18 to TRBJ1-5; TRBD1 aligns across 7 bases. Germline CDR1 is KGHSH and CDR2 is LQKENI. With V trimmed by 2 bases and J by 4 bases, 5 bases remained unmatched. The CDR3 is 15 amino acids.

This clonotype has just a few counts. The rearrangement links TRBV12-3 or TRBV12-4 to TRBJ1-2, with 8 positions matching TRBD1. CDR3 size: 13 residues. V shed 6 bases, J shed 8 bases, and the junction held 8 bases outside the gene matches. The CDR3 DNA is TGTGCCAGCAGCTTCAGGGGGCCGAGAGGCTACACCTTC. The encoded protein is CASSFRGPRGYTF.

The gene calls are TRBV7-2 and TRBJ2-1; 12 bases fit TRBD2. Germline CDR1 SGHTA, CDR2 FQGNSA. The CDR3 extends over 16 amino acids. Unmatched junction bases numbered 4, after V lost 7 bases and J lost 0 bases. In nucleotides, the CDR3 is TGTGCCAGCATCGGACTAGCGGGAAGCTCCTACAATGAGCAGTTCTTC. Its translation is CASIGLAGSSYNEQFF. The whole variable domain, remainder taken from reference TRBV7-2 and TRBJ2-1, is GAGVSQSPSNKVTEKGKDVELRCDPISGHTALYWYRQSLGQGLEFLIYFQGNSAPDKSGLPSDRFSAERTGGSVSTLTIQRTQQEDSAVYLCASIGLAGSSYNEQFFGPGTRLTVL.

This chain joins TRBV6-5 and TRBJ2-7, with 7 bases identical to TRBD1. J gave up 1 base and V 5 bases, and 2 bases lay outside the gene matches. Germline V CDR1 and CDR2: MNHEY, SVGAGI. The CDR3 contains 13 residues. As DNA, the CDR3 is TGTGCCAGCAGTCCGGACAGGTCCTACGAGCAGTACTTC. Its protein is CASSPDRSYEQYF.

V usage is TRBV27 and J usage is TRBJ2-1; D remains ambiguous. V was shortened by 3 bases and J by 4 bases, with 10 bases between the two germline ends. From germline, CDR1 is MNHEY and CDR2 SMNVEV (reference sequence). The CDR3 loop spans 14 amino acids. The CDR3 spells CASSFRHDYNEQFF. CDR3 nucleotide sequence: TGTGCCAGCAGTTTTCGACACGATTACAATGAGCAGTTCTTC.